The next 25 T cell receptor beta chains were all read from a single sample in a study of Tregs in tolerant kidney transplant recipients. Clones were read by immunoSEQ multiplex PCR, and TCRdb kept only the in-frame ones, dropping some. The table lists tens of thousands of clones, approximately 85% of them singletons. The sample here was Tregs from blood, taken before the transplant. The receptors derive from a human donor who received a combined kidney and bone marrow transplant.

DNA for the CDR3: TGCGCCAGCAGTGAGCCGGGACACCGTGGCACTGAAGCTTTCTTT. It encodes CASSEPGHRGTEAFF. The chain is built from TRBV10-2 and TRBJ1-1; D is perhaps TRBD1 (6 bases). The germline V gene encodes CDR1 WSHSY and CDR2 SAAADI. This CDR3 is built from 15 residues. The V end was cut by 2 bases, the J end by 4 bases, with 14 bases between.

The CDR3 nucleotides are TGTGCCAGCAGGCGGACAGGGCGAGCCTACAATGAGCAGTTCTTC. It translates to CASRRTGRAYNEQFF. J is TRBJ2-1 and V is TRBV6-5, with 8 bases identical to TRBD1. CDR3 length equals 15 residues. Germline V lookup: CDR1 MNHEY, CDR2 SVGAGI. Trimming removed 6 bases from V and 2 bases from J; junction bases left unmatched: 6.

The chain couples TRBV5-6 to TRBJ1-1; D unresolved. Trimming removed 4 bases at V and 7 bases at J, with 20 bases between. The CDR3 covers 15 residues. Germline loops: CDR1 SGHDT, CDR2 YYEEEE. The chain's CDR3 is CASSPRFSTTVEAFF. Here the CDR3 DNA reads TGTGCCAGCAGCCCACGATTCAGTACTACCGTTGAAGCTTTCTTT.

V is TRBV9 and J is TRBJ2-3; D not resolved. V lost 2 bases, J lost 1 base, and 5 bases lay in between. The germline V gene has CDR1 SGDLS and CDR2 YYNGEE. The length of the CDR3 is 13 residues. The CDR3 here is CASSVPGTDTQYF. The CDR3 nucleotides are TGTGCCAGCAGCGTGCCGGGCACAGATACGCAGTATTTT.

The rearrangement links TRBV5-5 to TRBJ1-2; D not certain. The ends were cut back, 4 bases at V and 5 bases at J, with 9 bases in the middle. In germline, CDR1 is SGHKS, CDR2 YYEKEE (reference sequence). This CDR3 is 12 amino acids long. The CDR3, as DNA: TGTGCCAGCAGCCGGAGCCCTTATGGCTACACCTTC. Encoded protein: CASSRSPYGYTF.

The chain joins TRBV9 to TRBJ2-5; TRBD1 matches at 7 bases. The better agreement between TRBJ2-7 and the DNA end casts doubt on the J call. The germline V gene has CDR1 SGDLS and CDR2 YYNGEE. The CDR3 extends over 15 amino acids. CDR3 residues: CASSVAGQSPYEQYF. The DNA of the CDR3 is TGTGCCAGCAGCGTAGCGGGACAGTCTCCCTACGAGCAGTACTTC.

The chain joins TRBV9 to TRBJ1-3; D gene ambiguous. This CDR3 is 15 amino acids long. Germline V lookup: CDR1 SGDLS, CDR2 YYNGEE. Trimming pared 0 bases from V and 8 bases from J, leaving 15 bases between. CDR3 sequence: CASSVDYGPVYTIYF. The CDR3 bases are TGTGCCAGCAGCGTAGATTACGGACCCGTTTACACCATATATTTT.

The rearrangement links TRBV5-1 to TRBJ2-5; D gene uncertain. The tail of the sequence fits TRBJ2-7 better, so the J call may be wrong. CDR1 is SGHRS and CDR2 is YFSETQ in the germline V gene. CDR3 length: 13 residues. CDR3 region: CASSLVRSYEQYF. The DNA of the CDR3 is TGCGCCAGCAGCTTGGTTCGGAGCTACGAGCAGTACTTC.

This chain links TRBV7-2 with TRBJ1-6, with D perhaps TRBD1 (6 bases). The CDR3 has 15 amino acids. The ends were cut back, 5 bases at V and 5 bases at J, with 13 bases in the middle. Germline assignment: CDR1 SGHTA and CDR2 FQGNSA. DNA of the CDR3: TGTGCCAGCAGCCAAACAGGGTTTCATAATTCACCCCTCCACTTT. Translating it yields CASSQTGFHNSPLHF.

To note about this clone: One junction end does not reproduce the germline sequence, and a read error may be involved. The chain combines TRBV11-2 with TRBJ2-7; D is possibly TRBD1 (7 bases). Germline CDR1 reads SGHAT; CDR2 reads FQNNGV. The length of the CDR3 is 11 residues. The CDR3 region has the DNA TGTGCCAGCAGCCTCAGGGGGGTCCGTGCCTTC. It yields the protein CASSLRGVRAF. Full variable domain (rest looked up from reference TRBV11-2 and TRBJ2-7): EAGVAQSPRYKIIEKRQSVAFWCNPISGHATLYWYQQILGQGPKLLIQFQNNGVVDDSQLPKDRFSAERLKGVDSTLKIQPAKLEDSAVYLCASSLRGVRAFGPGTRLTVT.

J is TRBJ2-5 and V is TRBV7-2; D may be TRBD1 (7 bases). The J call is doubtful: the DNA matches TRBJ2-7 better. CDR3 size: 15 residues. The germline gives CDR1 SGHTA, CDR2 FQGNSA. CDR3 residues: CASSSAGQPTYEQYF. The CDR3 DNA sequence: TGTGCCAGCAGCTCCGCGGGACAGCCGACCTACGAGCAGTACTTC.

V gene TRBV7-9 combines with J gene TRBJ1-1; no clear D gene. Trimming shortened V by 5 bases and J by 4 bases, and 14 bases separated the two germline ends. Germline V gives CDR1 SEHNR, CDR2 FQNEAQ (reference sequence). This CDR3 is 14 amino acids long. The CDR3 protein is CASSQEGRFTEAFF. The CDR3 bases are TGTGCCAGCAGCCAGGAGGGAAGGTTCACTGAAGCTTTCTTT.

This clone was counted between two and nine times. CDR3 in amino acids: CASSGDRWGNQPQHF. The CDR3 DNA is TGTGCCAGCTCCGGGGACAGGTGGGGCAATCAGCCCCAGCATTTT. The rearrangement joins TRBV18 to TRBJ1-5; 8 nucleotides agree with TRBD1. CDR3 length: 15 residues. Germline V gene lookup returns CDR1 KGHSH and CDR2 LQKENI. J gave up 2 bases and V 6 bases, and 6 bases lay outside the gene matches.

CDR3: CASSLGLARDTQYF. DNA of the CDR3: TGTGCCAGCTCACTCGGACTGGCTCGAGATACGCAGTATTTT. The chain links TRBV18 to TRBJ2-3, with D possibly matching TRBD2 (5 bases). The CDR3 runs 14 residues. Trimming cost V 4 bases and J 5 bases, with 13 bases left between them. Germline V gene data show CDR1 as KGHSH and CDR2 as LQKENI.

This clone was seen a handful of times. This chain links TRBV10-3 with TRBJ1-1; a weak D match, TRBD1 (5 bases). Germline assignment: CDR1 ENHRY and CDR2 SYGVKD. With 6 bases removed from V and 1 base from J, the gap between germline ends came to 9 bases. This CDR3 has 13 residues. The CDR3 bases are TGTGCCATCAGGGGACGGAAGAACACTGAAGCTTTCTTT. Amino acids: CAIRGRKNTEAFF.

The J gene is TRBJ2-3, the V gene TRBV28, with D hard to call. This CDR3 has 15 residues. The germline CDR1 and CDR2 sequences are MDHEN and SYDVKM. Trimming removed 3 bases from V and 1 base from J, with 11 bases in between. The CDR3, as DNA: TGTGCCAGCAGTTTGGGTGGGATCGGCACAGATACGCAGTATTTT. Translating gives CASSLGGIGTDTQYF.

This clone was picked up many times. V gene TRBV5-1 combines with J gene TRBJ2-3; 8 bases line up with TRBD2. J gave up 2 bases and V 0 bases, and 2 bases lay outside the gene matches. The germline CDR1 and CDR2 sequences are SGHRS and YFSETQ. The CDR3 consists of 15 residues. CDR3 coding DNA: TGCGCCAGCAGCTTGGGCGGGGGGTACACAGATACGCAGTATTTT. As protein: CASSLGGGYTDTQYF.

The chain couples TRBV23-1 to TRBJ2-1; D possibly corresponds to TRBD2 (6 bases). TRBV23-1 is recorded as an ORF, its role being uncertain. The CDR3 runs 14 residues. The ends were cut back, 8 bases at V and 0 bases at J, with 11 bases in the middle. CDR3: CASLGGHSYNEQFF. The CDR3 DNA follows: TGCGCCAGCCTCGGGGGTCACTCCTACAATGAGCAGTTCTTC.

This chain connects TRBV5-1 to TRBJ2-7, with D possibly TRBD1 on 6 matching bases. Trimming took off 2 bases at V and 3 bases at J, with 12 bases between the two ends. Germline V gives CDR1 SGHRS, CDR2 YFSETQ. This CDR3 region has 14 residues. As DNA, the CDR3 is TGCGCCAGCAGCTTTATGACAGGTATCTACGAGCAGTACTTC. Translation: CASSFMTGIYEQYF. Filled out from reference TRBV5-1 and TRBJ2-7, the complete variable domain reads KAGVTQTPRYLIKTRGQQVTLSCSPISGHRSVSWYQQTPGQGLQFLFEYFSETQRNKGNFPGRFSGRQFSNSRSEMNVSTLELGDSALYLCASSFMTGIYEQYFGPGTRLTVT.

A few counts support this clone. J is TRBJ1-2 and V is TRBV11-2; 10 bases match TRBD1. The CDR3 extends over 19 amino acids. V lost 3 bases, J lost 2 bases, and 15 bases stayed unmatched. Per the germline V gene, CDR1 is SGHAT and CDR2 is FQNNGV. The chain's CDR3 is CASSLFPRGTGASNYGYTF. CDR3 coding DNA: TGTGCCAGCAGCTTGTTTCCTAGGGGGACAGGGGCTTCAAACTATGGCTACACCTTC.

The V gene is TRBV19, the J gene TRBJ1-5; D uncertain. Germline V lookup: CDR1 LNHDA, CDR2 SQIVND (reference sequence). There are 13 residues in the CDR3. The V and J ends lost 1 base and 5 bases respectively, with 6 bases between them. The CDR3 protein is CASSIGPYQPQHF. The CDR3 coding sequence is TGTGCCAGTAGTATAGGCCCCTATCAGCCCCAGCATTTT.

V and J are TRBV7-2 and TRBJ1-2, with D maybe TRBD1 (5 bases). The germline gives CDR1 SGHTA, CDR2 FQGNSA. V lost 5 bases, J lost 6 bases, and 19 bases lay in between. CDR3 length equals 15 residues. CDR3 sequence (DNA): TGTGCCAGCAGCATAGGATCCGGGGCGATTGATGGCTACACCTTC. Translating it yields CASSIGSGAIDGYTF.

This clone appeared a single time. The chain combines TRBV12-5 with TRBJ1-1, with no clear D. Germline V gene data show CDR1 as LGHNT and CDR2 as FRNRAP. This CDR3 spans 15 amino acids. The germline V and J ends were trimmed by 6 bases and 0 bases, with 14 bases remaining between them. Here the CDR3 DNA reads TGTGCTAGTGGCCAAACCAAAGGCGTGAACACTGAAGCTTTCTTT. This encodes CASGQTKGVNTEAFF.

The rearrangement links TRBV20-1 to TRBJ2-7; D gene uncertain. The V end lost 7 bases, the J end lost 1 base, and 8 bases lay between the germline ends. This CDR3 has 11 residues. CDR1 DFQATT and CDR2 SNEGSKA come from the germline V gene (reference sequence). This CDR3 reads CSGWGSYEQYF. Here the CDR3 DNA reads TGCAGTGGGTGGGGTTCCTACGAGCAGTACTTC.

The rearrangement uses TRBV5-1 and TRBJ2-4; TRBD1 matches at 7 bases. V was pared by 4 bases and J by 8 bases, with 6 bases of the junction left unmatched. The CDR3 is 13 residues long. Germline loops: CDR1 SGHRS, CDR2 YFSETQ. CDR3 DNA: TGCGCCAGCAGCCTAGGGGGCGCAGACATTCAGTACTTC. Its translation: CASSLGGADIQYF.